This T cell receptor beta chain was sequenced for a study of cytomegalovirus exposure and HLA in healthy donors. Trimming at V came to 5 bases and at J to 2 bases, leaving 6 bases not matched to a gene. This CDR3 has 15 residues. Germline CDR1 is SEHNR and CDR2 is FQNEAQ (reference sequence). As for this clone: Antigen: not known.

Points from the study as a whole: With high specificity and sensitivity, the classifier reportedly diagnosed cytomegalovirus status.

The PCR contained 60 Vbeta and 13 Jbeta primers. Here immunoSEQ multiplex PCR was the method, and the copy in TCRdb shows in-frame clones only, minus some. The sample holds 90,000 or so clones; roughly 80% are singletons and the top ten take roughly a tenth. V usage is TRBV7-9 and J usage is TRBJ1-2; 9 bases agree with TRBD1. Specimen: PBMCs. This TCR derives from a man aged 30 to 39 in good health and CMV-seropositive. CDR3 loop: CASSPQGQGNYGYTF. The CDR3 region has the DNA TGTGCCAGCAGCCCCCAAGGACAGGGGAACTATGGCTACACCTTC.